Listed here are 24 T cell receptor beta chains from one sample, sequenced in a study of blood T cell repertoires in COVID-19 (dated by TCRdb to 2020 to 2022). Receptor libraries were prepared by the immunoSEQ multiplex PCR assay. TCRdb limited this immuneACCESS table to in-frame rearrangements with V and J called. A share of clones is missing; checked studies link under half to unresolved V genes, and the rest is unexplained. The sample contains 200,000 to 300,000 clones, around 86% of them found a single time. Of the sample, approximately 6.2% is held by the ten largest clones. Sequencing input: peripheral blood. The receptor source for this set is a woman of 80 years or more with COVID-19, enrolled during active disease.

J is TRBJ2-2 and V is TRBV6-6; 8 nucleotides match TRBD1. This CDR3 is built from 15 residues. Germline V gene data show CDR1 as MNHNY and CDR2 as SVGAGI (reference sequence). With 6 bases clipped from V and 1 base from J, the junction kept 4 bases outside the gene matches. As DNA, the CDR3 is TGTGCCAGCAGACAGGGGGACTGGAACACCGGGGAGCTGTTTTTT. The encoded protein is CASRQGDWNTGELFF.

The rearrangement uses TRBV19 and TRBJ1-5; possible D gene TRBD1, 6 bases. CDR1 LNHDA and CDR2 SQIVND come from the germline V gene (reference sequence). The germline V and J ends were trimmed by 5 bases and 7 bases, with 15 bases remaining between them. This CDR3 region has 14 residues. The CDR3 region has the DNA TGTGCCAGTAGTCCCCGGGACATGGCCCAGCCCCAGCATTTT. This codes for CASSPRDMAQPQHF.

The rearrangement uses TRBV3-1 (or the pseudogene TRBV3-2) and TRBJ1-2; D gene unclear. With 0 bases removed from V and 8 bases from J, the gap between germline ends came to 4 bases. The CDR3 totals 11 residues. Germline CDR1 and CDR2: LGHDT and YNNKEL (reference sequence). Here the CDR3 reads CASSQERGYTF. The CDR3 DNA is TGTGCCAGCAGCCAAGAGAGGGGCTACACCTTC.

This chain connects TRBV6-5 to TRBJ1-5; possibly TRBD1 for D (5 bases). Germline CDR1 is MNHEY and CDR2 is SVGAGI. V gave up 5 bases and J gave up 6 bases, with 17 bases separating them. This CDR3 is 15 amino acids long. CDR3 region: CASSLGVPLSQPQHF. CDR3 DNA: TGTGCCAGCAGTCTAGGGGTGCCTTTGAGTCAGCCCCAGCATTTT.

The chain joins TRBV27 to TRBJ2-3, with D tentatively TRBD2 (6 bases). V shed 3 bases and J shed 0 bases, with 10 bases lying between them. This CDR3 comprises 15 residues. In germline, CDR1 is MNHEY, CDR2 SMNVEV (reference sequence). CDR3 region: CASSFMGTSTDTQYF. DNA for the CDR3: TGTGCCAGCAGTTTTATGGGGACTAGCACAGATACGCAGTATTTT.

The V gene is TRBV2, the J gene TRBJ1-1; 9 nucleotides match TRBD1. The germline CDR1 and CDR2 sequences are SNHLY and FYNNEI. The V gene end was trimmed by 6 bases and the J gene end by 11 bases; junction bases not matched to a gene: 10. This CDR3 is 13 amino acids long. CDR3: CASSGTGFKGAFF. CDR3 in DNA: TGTGCCAGCAGCGGGACAGGGTTTAAAGGGGCTTTCTTT. Drawing the rest from reference TRBV2 and TRBJ1-1, the complete variable domain is EPEVTQTPSHQVTQMGQEVILRCVPISNHLYFYWYRQILGQKVEFLVSFYNNEISEKSEIFDDQFSVERPDGSNFTLKIRSTKLEDSAMYFCASSGTGFKGAFFGQGTRLTVV.

In DNA form, the CDR3 reads TGTGCCAGCAGCTCGGGGAGAGGAAATAGCAATCAGCCCCAGCATTTT. Its protein product is CASSSGRGNSNQPQHF. V gene TRBV7-9 combines with J gene TRBJ1-5; no clear D. The CDR3 covers 16 residues. V was cut by 4 bases and J by 0 bases, with 13 bases left in between. Germline V CDR1 and CDR2: SEHNR, FQNEAQ (reference sequence). Using reference TRBV7-9 and TRBJ1-5 for the parts outside the CDR3, the full variable domain is DTGVSQNPRHKITKRGQNVTFRCDPISEHNRLYWYRQTLGQGPEFLTYFQNEAQLEKSRLLSDRFSAERPKGSFSTLEIQRTEQGDSAMYLCASSSGRGNSNQPQHFGDGTRLSIL.

The chain recombines TRBV10-3 with TRBJ2-5; TRBD1 matches 8 bases. This CDR3 is built from 12 residues. CDR1 ENHRY and CDR2 SYGVKD come from the germline V gene. Unmatched junction bases numbered 5, after V lost 10 bases and J lost 4 bases. CDR3: CATDRGGETQYF. The CDR3 region has the DNA TGTGCCACCGACAGGGGAGGAGAGACCCAGTACTTC.

The V gene is TRBV28, the J gene TRBJ2-1, with TRBD2 identical over 7 bases. This CDR3 region has 15 residues. V was pared by 6 bases and J by 7 bases, with 12 bases of the junction left unmatched. The germline CDR1 and CDR2 sequences are MDHEN and SYDVKM. CDR3 DNA: TGTGCCAGCAGGACTTCTAGCGGCCTAGGGAATGAGCAGTTCTTC. The encoded protein is CASRTSSGLGNEQFF.

V is TRBV7-9 and J is TRBJ2-5, with 9 bases identical to TRBD2. Germline lookup yields CDR1 SEHNR and CDR2 FQNEAQ (reference sequence). V trimming: 2 bases; J trimming: 3 bases; junction bases outside the gene matches: 13. This CDR3 is built from 18 residues. The CDR3, as DNA: TGTGCCAGCAGCTTAATCGGGAATAGCGGGGGCACAGAAGAGACCCAGTACTTC. As protein: CASSLIGNSGGTEETQYF.

V and J are TRBV5-1 and TRBJ1-2; TRBD1 might be the D (6 bases). Germline V CDR1 and CDR2: SGHRS, YFSETQ. CDR3 length: 13 amino acids. Trimming removed 0 bases at V and 8 bases at J, with 11 bases between. CDR3 amino acids: CASSLGQGFGYTF. CDR3 DNA sequence: TGCGCCAGCAGCTTGGGTCAGGGGTTCGGCTACACCTTC.

The chain employs TRBV3-1 (or the pseudogene TRBV3-2) and TRBJ2-5, with TRBD2 identical over 12 bases. The germline V gene encodes CDR1 LGHDT and CDR2 YNNKEL (reference sequence). The CDR3 runs to 16 residues. Trimming at V came to 4 bases and at J to 5 bases, leaving 8 bases not matched to a gene. This CDR3 is CASSRILAGGGETQYF. The CDR3 DNA sequence: TGTGCCAGCAGCCGTATACTAGCGGGGGGCGGTGAGACCCAGTACTTC.

The V and J genes are TRBV20-1 and TRBJ1-2, with D tentatively TRBD1 (5 bases). This CDR3 is 11 amino acids long. Germline CDR1 DFQATT, CDR2 SNEGSKA (reference sequence). The CDR3 region is CSASGPYGYTF. The DNA for the CDR3 is TGCAGCGCCTCAGGGCCCTATGGCTACACCTTC.

The chain employs TRBV7-2 and TRBJ1-5, with no clear D. The CDR3 spans 14 residues. Germline CDR1 is SGHTA and CDR2 is FQGNSA. Trimming stripped 1 base from V and 5 bases from J, with 9 bases between. The CDR3 nucleotides are TGTGCCAGCAGCTTAGGAGGGTCGCATCAGCCCCAGCATTTT. It yields the protein CASSLGGSHQPQHF.

The chain links TRBV4-3 to TRBJ1-2, with D maybe TRBD1 (6 bases). The germline gives CDR1 LGHNA, CDR2 YSLEER. Deletions cut 6 bases from V and 2 bases from J, with 13 bases between. This CDR3 is 14 amino acids long. CDR3 DNA: TGCGCCAGCAGATTCCAGACAGGCAACTATGGCTACACCTTC. Its protein product is CASRFQTGNYGYTF.

The chain uses TRBV28 and TRBJ1-2; no clear D gene. This CDR3 is built from 11 residues. The germline V gene encodes CDR1 MDHEN and CDR2 SYDVKM. The V and J ends lost 3 bases and 4 bases respectively, with 3 bases between them. DNA of the CDR3: TGTGCCAGCAGTTTGGCCTATGGCTACACCTTC. Its translation: CASSLAYGYTF.

This chain joins TRBV6-5 and TRBJ1-3; TRBD1 aligns across 9 bases. This CDR3 contains 13 residues. Germline lookup yields CDR1 MNHEY and CDR2 SVGAGI. V gave up 5 bases and J gave up 8 bases; unmatched junction bases: 4. The CDR3 reads CASSRTGVDTIYF. The CDR3 nucleotides are TGTGCCAGCAGTCGGACAGGGGTGGACACCATATATTTT.

This sequence joins TRBV15 and TRBJ1-5; a possible D gene is TRBD1 (6 bases). The germline V and J ends were trimmed by 1 base and 4 bases, with 8 bases remaining between them. CDR1 is LNHNV, CDR2 YYDKDF, per germline (reference sequence). The CDR3 has 14 residues. The CDR3 reads CATSRGTGNQPQHF. CDR3 sequence (DNA): TGTGCCACCAGCAGAGGAACAGGGAATCAGCCCCAGCATTTT.

This rearrangement joins TRBV5-4 to TRBJ2-2; 7 bases fit TRBD1. J lost 0 bases, V lost 4 bases, and 9 bases had no gene match. There are 17 residues in the CDR3. Germline lookup yields CDR1 SGHNT and CDR2 YYREEE (reference sequence). The CDR3 DNA is TGTGCCAGCAGCCGAGGGGGCTTATCCACGAACACCGGGGAGCTGTTTTTT. This codes for CASSRGGLSTNTGELFF. Using reference TRBV5-4 and TRBJ2-2 for the parts outside the CDR3, the full variable domain is ETGVTQSPTHLIKTRGQQVTLRCSSQSGHNTVSWYQQALGQGPQFIFQYYREEENGRGNFPPRFSGLQFPNYSSELNVNALELDDSALYLCASSRGGLSTNTGELFFGEGSRLTVL.

V is TRBV24-1 and J is TRBJ2-3, with 10 bases that match TRBD2. Germline loops: CDR1 KGHDR, CDR2 SFDVKD. This CDR3 spans 17 amino acids. J was trimmed by 4 bases and V by 3 bases; bases with no gene match: 9. CDR3 bases: TGTGCCACCAGTGATCCCAGCGGGGGGGCTCTGGCAGATACGCAGTATTTT. Translation gives CATSDPSGGALADTQYF.

On this clone: Other nucleotide sequences from this sample produce the same CDR3. The CDR3 loop reads CASSLLNYGYTF. DNA of the CDR3: TGTGCCAGCAGTCTTTTAAACTATGGCTACACCTTC. The chain joins TRBV28 to TRBJ1-2; D gene ambiguous. V was pared by 5 bases and J by 2 bases, with 6 bases between. The CDR3 length is 12 residues. The germline CDR1 and CDR2 sequences are MDHEN and SYDVKM.

The genes are TRBV11-2 and TRBJ2-7; maybe TRBD2 (8 bases). In germline, CDR1 is SGHAT, CDR2 FQNNGV. Trimming left V 5 bases short and J 1 base short, with 18 bases between. The CDR3 consists of 16 residues. The CDR3 coding sequence is TGTGCCAGCAGCCCCGTGACAGGGACTAGTTCCTACGAGCAGTACGTC. Translated, it gives CASSPVTGTSSYEQYV.

This sequence joins TRBV28 and TRBJ2-7; 10 bases match TRBD1. After removal of 3 bases from V and 6 bases from J, the junction contained 8 bases not matched to a gene. The CDR3 consists of 15 residues. Germline CDR1 and CDR2: MDHEN and SYDVKM. The CDR3 loop is CASSFRATGGLEQYF. CDR3 nucleotide sequence: TGTGCCAGCAGTTTCCGCGCGACAGGGGGCCTCGAGCAGTACTTC. The full variable domain, with the rest looked up from reference TRBV28 and TRBJ2-7, is DVKVTQSSRYLVKRTGEKVFLECVQDMDHENMFWYRQDPGLGLRLIYFSYDVKMKEKGDIPEGYSVSREKKERFSLILESASTNQTSMYLCASSFRATGGLEQYFGPGTRLTVT.

The J gene is TRBJ1-2, the V gene TRBV6-5, with 11 bases matching TRBD1. Germline V lookup: CDR1 MNHEY, CDR2 SVGAGI. V shed 4 bases and J 12 bases; nucleotides not matched to a gene: 1. This CDR3 region has 11 residues. CDR3 nucleotide sequence: TGTGCCAGCAGTTCGGGACAGGGGGACACCTTC. Protein sequence: CASSSGQGDTF.